The rows below give T cell receptor beta chains drawn from one sample of a study of siplizumab effects on memory and regulatory T cells. Repertoires were generated with immunoSEQ multiplex PCR, while TCRdb's copy carries only in-frame clones and drops some. The profile shows some 97,000 clones, less than 95% of them singletons. What was sequenced was non-Treg CD4+ T cells sorted from blood. The receptor source for this set is a human donor in good health. CDR3s include the opening cysteine and the closing phenylalanine or tryptophan. Each record gives: D gene, J gene, clone size, V gene, CDR3 protein, CDR3 DNA. D genes are given only for firm matches. A clone size is listed for some rows: how often the clone was seen (once, few, many), or a class if it is expanded.

d_call: .
j_call: TRBJ2-7
clone_size: once
v_call: TRBV5-4
cdr3_aa: CASSLLAGQDNEQYF
cdr3_nt: TGTGCCAGCAGCTTGTTAGCGGGACAGGACAACGAGCAGTACTTC

d_call: .
j_call: TRBJ1-5
clone_size: .
v_call: TRBV6-1
cdr3_aa: CASSENLSGRYNQPQHF
cdr3_nt: TGTGCCAGCAGTGAAAACCTAAGTGGCCGATACAATCAGCCCCAGCATTTT

d_call: TRBD1
j_call: TRBJ2-7
clone_size: .
v_call: TRBV2
cdr3_aa: CASSAQGVYEQYF
cdr3_nt: TGTGCCAGCAGTGCGCAGGGGGTATACGAGCAGTACTTC

d_call: .
j_call: TRBJ2-7
clone_size: .
v_call: TRBV14
cdr3_aa: CASSQISYEQYF
cdr3_nt: TGTGCCAGCAGCCAAATCTCCTACGAGCAGTACTTC

d_call: .
j_call: TRBJ1-2
clone_size: .
v_call: TRBV29-1
cdr3_aa: CSVLKGHGYTF
cdr3_nt: TGCAGCGTTCTTAAGGGGCATGGCTACACCTTC

d_call: .
j_call: TRBJ2-7
clone_size: .
v_call: TRBV7-9
cdr3_aa: CASSPQGGDYEQYF
cdr3_nt: TGTGCCAGCAGCCCCCAGGGGGGTGACTACGAGCAGTACTTC

d_call: TRBD1
j_call: TRBJ2-3
clone_size: .
v_call: TRBV6-5
cdr3_aa: CATRQGARDTQYF
cdr3_nt: TGTGCCACCCGACAGGGGGCAAGAGATACGCAGTATTTT

d_call: .
j_call: TRBJ2-6
clone_size: .
v_call: TRBV5-1
cdr3_aa: CASSSGGAGANVLTF
cdr3_nt: TGCGCCAGCAGCTCGGGGGGCGCTGGGGCCAACGTCCTGACTTTC

d_call: .
j_call: TRBJ2-2
clone_size: .
v_call: TRBV9
cdr3_aa: CASSVGPGINTGELFF
cdr3_nt: TGTGCCAGCAGCGTAGGACCGGGGATTAACACCGGGGAGCTGTTTTTT

d_call: .
j_call: TRBJ1-2
clone_size: .
v_call: TRBV7-2
cdr3_aa: CASTGSAGGAGYTF
cdr3_nt: TGTGCCAGCACGGGCTCGGCCGGGGGTGCTGGCTACACCTTC

d_call: TRBD1
j_call: TRBJ2-2
clone_size: .
v_call: TRBV7-3
cdr3_aa: CASSFSGTGGELFF
cdr3_nt: TGTGCCAGCAGCTTTTCCGGGACAGGCGGGGAGCTGTTTTTT

d_call: .
j_call: TRBJ1-1
clone_size: few
v_call: TRBV4-2
cdr3_aa: CASSQDGQWNTEAFF
cdr3_nt: TGTGCCAGCAGCCAAGACGGCCAATGGAACACTGAAGCTTTCTTT

d_call: .
j_call: TRBJ2-5
clone_size: .
v_call: TRBV2
cdr3_aa: CASMEGGTQYF
cdr3_nt: TGTGCCAGCATGGAAGGTGGGACCCAGTACTTC

d_call: .
j_call: TRBJ2-1
clone_size: .
v_call: TRBV4-2
cdr3_aa: CASSQDEESRRYNEQFF
cdr3_nt: TGTGCCAGCAGCCAAGATGAAGAGTCTCGCAGGTACAATGAGCAGTTCTTC

d_call: TRBD2
j_call: TRBJ2-7
clone_size: .
v_call: TRBV5-4
cdr3_aa: CASSSIAGSYEQYF
cdr3_nt: TGTGCCAGCAGCTCCATAGCGGGGTCCTACGAGCAGTACTTC

d_call: .
j_call: TRBJ1-4
clone_size: .
v_call: TRBV6-6
cdr3_aa: CASSYAPGKGEKLFF
cdr3_nt: TGTGCCAGCAGCTACGCCCCAGGGAAAGGGGAAAAACTGTTTTTT

d_call: TRBD1
j_call: TRBJ2-2
clone_size: .
v_call: TRBV6-6
cdr3_aa: CASSYGQGRDTGELFF
cdr3_nt: TGTGCCAGCAGTTACGGACAGGGGAGGGACACCGGGGAGCTGTTTTTT

d_call: .
j_call: TRBJ2-7
clone_size: .
v_call: TRBV4-2
cdr3_aa: CASSQEVGGGEQYF
cdr3_nt: TGTGCCAGCAGCCAAGAGGTAGGAGGGGGCGAGCAGTACTTC

d_call: .
j_call: TRBJ1-1
clone_size: .
v_call: TRBV5-1
cdr3_aa: CASSSWGEGQGAFF
cdr3_nt: TGCGCCAGCAGCTCCTGGGGCGAGGGTCAGGGAGCTTTCTTT

d_call: .
j_call: TRBJ1-5
clone_size: once
v_call: TRBV5-1
cdr3_aa: CATTILPGQPQHF
cdr3_nt: TGCGCCACCACTATCCTACCGGGACAGCCCCAGCATTTT

d_call: .
j_call: TRBJ2-7
clone_size: .
v_call: TRBV4-1
cdr3_aa: CASSQEDGFYEQYF
cdr3_nt: TGCGCCAGCAGCCAAGAGGATGGGTTCTACGAGCAGTACTTC

d_call: TRBD1
j_call: TRBJ2-7
clone_size: .
v_call: TRBV19
cdr3_aa: CASSSPGQTYEQYF
cdr3_nt: TGTGCCAGTAGTTCTCCGGGACAGACCTACGAGCAGTACTTC

d_call: TRBD2
j_call: TRBJ2-1
clone_size: .
v_call: TRBV6-6
cdr3_aa: CASSPSGWGNEQFF
cdr3_nt: TGTGCCAGCAGTCCTAGCGGTTGGGGCAATGAGCAGTTCTTC

d_call: TRBD2
j_call: TRBJ2-1
clone_size: once
v_call: TRBV18
cdr3_aa: CASSPRLASNSYNEQFF
cdr3_nt: TGTGCCAGCTCTCCTAGACTAGCCTCTAACTCCTACAATGAGCAGTTCTTC

d_call: .
j_call: TRBJ2-2
clone_size: .
v_call: TRBV9
cdr3_aa: CASSGVTNTGELFF
cdr3_nt: TGTGCCAGCAGTGGGGTAACAAACACCGGGGAGCTGTTTTTT

d_call: TRBD1
j_call: TRBJ1-3
clone_size: .
v_call: TRBV25-1
cdr3_aa: CASSPQTGGGNTIYF
cdr3_nt: TGTGCCAGCAGTCCCCAGACAGGGGGCGGAAACACCATATATTTT

d_call: TRBD2
j_call: TRBJ2-2
clone_size: .
v_call: TRBV9
cdr3_aa: CASSDIIGGFAGELFF
cdr3_nt: TGTGCCAGCAGCGACATCATCGGGGGGTTCGCCGGGGAGCTGTTTTTT

d_call: .
j_call: TRBJ2-3
clone_size: .
v_call: TRBV29-1
cdr3_aa: CSVQEGSTDTQYF
cdr3_nt: TGCAGCGTTCAGGAGGGCAGCACAGATACGCAGTATTTT

d_call: .
j_call: TRBJ1-2
clone_size: .
v_call: TRBV27
cdr3_aa: CASSFSTGAYGYTF
cdr3_nt: TGTGCCAGCAGTTTCTCGACAGGAGCCTATGGCTACACCTTC

d_call: TRBD1
j_call: TRBJ1-5
clone_size: .
v_call: TRBV6-5
cdr3_aa: CASRPGQVNQPQHF
cdr3_nt: TGTGCCAGCAGACCGGGACAGGTAAATCAGCCCCAGCATTTT

d_call: TRBD1
j_call: TRBJ2-5
clone_size: .
v_call: TRBV5-1
cdr3_aa: CASSPGQGARRETQYF
cdr3_nt: TGCGCCAGCAGCCCCGGACAGGGGGCGAGGCGAGAGACCCAGTACTTC

d_call: .
j_call: TRBJ2-7
clone_size: .
v_call: TRBV30
cdr3_aa: CAWGQAVDEQYF
cdr3_nt: TGTGCCTGGGGGCAGGCGGTCGACGAGCAGTACTTC

d_call: .
j_call: TRBJ1-5
clone_size: few
v_call: TRBV19
cdr3_aa: CASSIRRNSNQPQHF
cdr3_nt: TGTGCCAGTAGTATTAGACGGAATAGCAATCAGCCCCAGCATTTT